This T cell receptor beta chain emerged from a study of prognosis after radiotherapy for stage I lung cancer. Study overall: Fourteen patients presented with newly diagnosed primary stage I lung tumors, and roughly five carried oligometastatic NSCLC following surgical resection of the primary tumor. Each patient with non-small cell lung cancer was deemed medically inoperable.

This CDR3 has 15 amino acids. Trimming took 1 base from V and 3 from J; bases not matched to a gene: 6. Germline CDR1 and CDR2: MGHRA and YSYEKL. Multiplex PCR in two rounds served to amplify TCR beta CDR3 from genomic DNA. Gene-specific primers for each TRBV and TRBJ gene drove first-round PCR. TCRdb itself ran the multiplex PCR reads through MiXCR, one entry per CDR3 protein. The table includes around 11,000 distinct CDR3 sequences, approximately 50% detected once. By sample share, this clonotype is medium-sized (0.01 to 0.1%). The gene calls are TRBV4-1 and TRBJ2-7; 7 nucleotides align to TRBD1. This sequence originates from a donor aged 50 or older with non-small cell lung cancer. The sequences come from PBMCs, collected before or after stereotactic body radiation therapy (not recorded which). DNA of the CDR3: TGCGCCAGCAGCCAAGTCAGACAGGGAGACTACGAGCAGTACTTC. Amino acids: CASSQVRQGDYEQYF.